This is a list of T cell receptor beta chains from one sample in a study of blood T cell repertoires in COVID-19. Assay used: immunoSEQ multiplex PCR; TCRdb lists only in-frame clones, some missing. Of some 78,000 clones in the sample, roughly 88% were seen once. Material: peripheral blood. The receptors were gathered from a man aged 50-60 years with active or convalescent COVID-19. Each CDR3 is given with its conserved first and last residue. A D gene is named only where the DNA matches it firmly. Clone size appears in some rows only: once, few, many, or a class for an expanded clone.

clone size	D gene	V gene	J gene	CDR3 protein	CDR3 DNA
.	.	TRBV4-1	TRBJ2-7	CASSQDQGETDYEQYF	TGCGCCAGCAGCCAAGATCAGGGCGAAACGGACTACGAGCAGTACTTC
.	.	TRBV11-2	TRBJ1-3	CASSLDGNTIYF	TGTGCCAGCAGCTTAGACGGGAACACCATATATTTT
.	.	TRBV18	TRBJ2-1	CASSPPGEYNEQFF	TGTGCCAGCTCACCACCCGGGGAATACAATGAGCAGTTCTTC
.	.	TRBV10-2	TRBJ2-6	CASSAGAGANVLTF	TGCGCCAGCAGTGCAGGGGCTGGGGCCAACGTCCTGACTTTC
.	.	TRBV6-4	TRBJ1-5	CASSEGGGNQPQHF	TGTGCCAGCAGTGAGGGGGGTGGCAATCAGCCCCAGCATTTT
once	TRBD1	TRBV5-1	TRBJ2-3	CASSLVGDRGTDTQYF	TGCGCCAGCAGCTTGGTGGGGGACAGGGGTACAGATACGCAGTATTTT
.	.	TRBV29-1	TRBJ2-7	CSVEEGVEQYF	TGCAGCGTTGAAGAAGGGGTAGAGCAGTACTTC
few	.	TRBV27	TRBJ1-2	CASSPPTGHYGYTF	TGTGCCAGCAGTCCTCCCACAGGCCACTATGGCTACACCTTC
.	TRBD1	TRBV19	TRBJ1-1	CASSLRTGRAEAFF	TGTGCCAGTAGTCTAAGGACAGGGAGGGCTGAAGCTTTCTTT
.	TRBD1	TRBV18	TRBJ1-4	CASSQRQGAEKLFF	TGTGCCAGCTCACAGAGGCAGGGGGCAGAGAAACTGTTTTTT
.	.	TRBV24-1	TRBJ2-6	CAVLSSGANVLTF	TGTGCCGTTCTTAGCTCTGGGGCCAACGTCCTGACTTTC
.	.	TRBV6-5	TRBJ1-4	CASSYSGREGEKLFF	TGTGCCAGCAGTTACTCGGGGAGGGAAGGAGAAAAACTGTTTTTT
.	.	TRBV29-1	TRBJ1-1	CSVPGSGNTEAFF	TGCAGCGTCCCGGGATCGGGGAACACTGAAGCTTTCTTT
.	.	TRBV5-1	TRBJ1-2	CASSLETAVGYTF	TGCGCCAGCAGCTTGGAGACAGCAGTGGGCTACACCTTC
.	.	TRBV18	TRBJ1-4	CASSRTDIATNEKLFF	TGTGCCAGCTCGCGGACAGATATAGCAACTAATGAAAAACTGTTTTTT
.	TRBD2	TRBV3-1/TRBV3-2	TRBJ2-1	CASSQGLASGSIYNEQFF	TGTGCCAGCAGCCAAGGATTGGCTAGCGGGAGTATATACAATGAGCAGTTCTTC
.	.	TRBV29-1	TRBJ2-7	CSFEGGGSYEQYF	TGCAGCTTCGAAGGCGGCGGATCCTACGAGCAGTACTTC
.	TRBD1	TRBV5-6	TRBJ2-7	CASSWTGSEQYF	TGTGCCAGCAGCTGGACAGGGTCCGAGCAGTACTTC
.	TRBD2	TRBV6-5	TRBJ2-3	CASSYRETSGRDTQYF	TGTGCCAGCAGTTACCGGGAAACTAGCGGGAGAGATACGCAGTATTTT
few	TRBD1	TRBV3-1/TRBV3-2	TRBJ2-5	CASSQGDSQETQYF	TGTGCCAGCAGCCAAGGGGACAGCCAAGAGACCCAGTACTTC
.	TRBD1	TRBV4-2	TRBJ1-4	CASSQEGEGADGEKLFF	TGTGCCAGCAGCCAAGAGGGCGAGGGGGCGGATGGTGAAAAACTGTTTTTT
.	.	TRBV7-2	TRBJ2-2	CASSLARRNGELFF	TGTGCCAGCAGCTTAGCCCGCAGAAACGGGGAGCTGTTTTTT
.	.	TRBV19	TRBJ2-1	CASSLEATPVDNEQFF	TGTGCCAGTAGCCTCGAGGCCACGCCGGTAGACAATGAGCAGTTCTTC
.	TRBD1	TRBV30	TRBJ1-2	CAWSVPGQGYGYTF	TGTGCCTGGAGTGTCCCGGGACAGGGCTATGGCTACACCTTC
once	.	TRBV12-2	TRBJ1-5	CASRLVLGRGQPQHF	TGTGCAAGTCGCTTAGTCCTGGGCAGAGGGCAGCCCCAGCATTTT
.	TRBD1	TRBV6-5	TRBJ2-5	CASRTRDRQETQYF	TGTGCCAGCAGGACCCGGGACAGACAAGAGACCCAGTACTTC
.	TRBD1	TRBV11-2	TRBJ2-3	CASSLVQGATDTQYF	TGTGCCAGCAGCTTAGTACAGGGGGCCACAGATACGCAGTATTTT
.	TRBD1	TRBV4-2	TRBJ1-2	CASSQGTGSYGYTF	TGTGCCAGCAGCCAAGGGACAGGGAGCTATGGCTACACCTTC
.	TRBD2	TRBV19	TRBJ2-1	CASSIVLSTSRFDEQFF	TGTGCCAGTAGTATAGTTTTGTCGACTAGCCGCTTCGATGAGCAGTTCTTC
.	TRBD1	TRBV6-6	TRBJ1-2	CASRPGQANNYGYTF	TGTGCCAGCAGACCTGGACAGGCGAATAACTATGGCTACACCTTC
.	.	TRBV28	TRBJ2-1	CASSLSVYNEQFF	TGTGCCAGCAGTTTATCAGTATACAATGAGCAGTTCTTC
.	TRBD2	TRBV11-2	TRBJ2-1	CASSEEGTSGLTRQFF	TGTGCCAGCAGCGAAGAGGGGACTAGCGGGCTTACGCGGCAGTTCTTC
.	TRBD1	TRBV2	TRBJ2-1	CASSEDRGGFEQFF	TGTGCCAGCAGTGAGGACAGGGGGGGGTTTGAGCAGTTCTTC
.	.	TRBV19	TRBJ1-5	CASIGGNQPQHF	TGTGCCAGTATTGGAGGCAATCAGCCCCAGCATTTT
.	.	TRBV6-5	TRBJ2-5	CASSYSRQAETQYF	TGTGCCAGCAGTTACTCGCGACAGGCGGAGACCCAGTACTTC
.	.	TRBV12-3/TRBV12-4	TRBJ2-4	CASARGPKNIQYF	TGTGCCAGCGCCAGGGGCCCCAAAAACATTCAGTACTTC
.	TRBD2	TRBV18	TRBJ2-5	CASSPDASGSSETQYF	TGTGCCAGCTCACCAGACGCTAGCGGGAGTAGTGAGACCCAGTACTTC
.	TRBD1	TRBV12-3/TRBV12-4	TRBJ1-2	CASSPTGFGGYTF	TGTGCCAGCAGCCCGACAGGGTTTGGCGGCTACACCTTC
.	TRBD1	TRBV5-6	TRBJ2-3	CASSFGTVSTDTQYF	TGTGCCAGCAGCTTTGGGACAGTTAGCACAGATACGCAGTATTTT
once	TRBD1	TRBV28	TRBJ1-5	CASSLGPTGGNQPQHF	TGTGCCAGCAGTTTGGGCCCTACAGGGGGCAATCAGCCCCAGCATTTT
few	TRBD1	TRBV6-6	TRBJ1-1	CASSYPQGANTEAFF	TGTGCCAGCAGTTACCCCCAGGGGGCGAACACTGAAGCTTTCTTT
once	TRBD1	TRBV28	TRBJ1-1	CASSFPTGRGSAFF	TGTGCCAGCAGTTTCCCAACGGGCAGGGGGTCAGCTTTCTTT
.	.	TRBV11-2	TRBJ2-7	CASSPIGGVEVFYEQYF	TGTGCCAGCAGCCCTATCGGTGGTGTAGAAGTTTTCTACGAGCAGTACTTC
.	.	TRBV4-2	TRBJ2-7	CASSQDGGRGYEQYF	TGTGCCAGCAGCCAAGATGGGGGCAGGGGTTACGAGCAGTACTTC
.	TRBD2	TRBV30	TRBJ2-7	CAWGGLAGTYEQYF	TGTGCCTGGGGGGGACTAGCGGGCACCTACGAGCAGTACTTC
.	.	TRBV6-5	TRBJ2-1	CASSRPQINEQFF	TGTGCCAGCAGCCGCCCCCAGATTAATGAGCAGTTCTTC
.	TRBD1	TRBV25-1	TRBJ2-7	CATQGMGQSSSYEQYF	TGTGCGACCCAGGGGATGGGACAGTCTAGCTCCTACGAGCAGTACTTC
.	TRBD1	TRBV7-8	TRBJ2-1	CASSFNRDRGRNEQFF	TGTGCCAGCAGCTTTAACCGGGACAGGGGGCGCAATGAGCAGTTCTTC
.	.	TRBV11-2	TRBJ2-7	CASSLDSFQGYEQYF	TGTGCCAGCAGCTTAGATTCATTCCAGGGCTACGAGCAGTACTTC
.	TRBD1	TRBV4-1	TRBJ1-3	CASSQDRGPGNTIYF	TGCGCCAGCAGCCAAGACAGGGGGCCAGGAAACACCATATATTTT
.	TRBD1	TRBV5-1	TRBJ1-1	CASSTRDRLYTEAFF	TGCGCCAGCAGCACCCGGGACAGGCTATACACTGAAGCTTTCTTT
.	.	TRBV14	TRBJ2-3	CASSPGLPPDTQYF	TGTGCCAGCAGCCCTGGCCTCCCCCCAGATACGCAGTATTTT